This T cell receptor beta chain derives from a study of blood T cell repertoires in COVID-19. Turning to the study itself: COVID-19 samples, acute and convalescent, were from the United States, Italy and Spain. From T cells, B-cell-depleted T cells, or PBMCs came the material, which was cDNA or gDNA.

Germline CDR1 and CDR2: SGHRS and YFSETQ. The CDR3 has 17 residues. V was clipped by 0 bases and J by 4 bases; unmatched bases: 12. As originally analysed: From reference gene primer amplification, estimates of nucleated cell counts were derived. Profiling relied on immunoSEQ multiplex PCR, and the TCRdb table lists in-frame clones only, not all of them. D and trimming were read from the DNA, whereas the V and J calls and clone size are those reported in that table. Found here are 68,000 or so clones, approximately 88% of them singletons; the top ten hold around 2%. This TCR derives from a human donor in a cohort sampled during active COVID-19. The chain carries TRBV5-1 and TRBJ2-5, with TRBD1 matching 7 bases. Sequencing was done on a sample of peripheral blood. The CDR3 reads CASSLGTGTFSLETQYF. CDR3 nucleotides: TGCGCCAGCAGCTTGGGGACAGGTACTTTTTCGTTAGAGACCCAGTACTTC.